This passage covers 24 T cell receptor beta chains from one sample sequenced in a study of OX40 agonist ivuxolimab in advanced cancers. The method was immunoSEQ multiplex PCR; TCRdb's version includes in-frame clones alone and lacks a portion of them. Of 68,000 or so clones listed, just over 85% are singletons. The sequences come from CD4+ or CD8+ T cells sorted from blood, collected in a trial of the OX40 agonist ivuxolimab. Receptors originate from an adult with an advanced solid tumor such as melanoma, head and neck, liver or kidney cancer.

CDR3 residues: CAISESTPGVKPQHF. Here the CDR3 DNA reads TGTGCCATCAGTGAGTCCACTCCAGGGGTTAAGCCCCAGCATTTT. This chain uses TRBV10-3 with TRBJ1-5, with D possibly TRBD1 on 6 matching bases. CDR1 ENHRY and CDR2 SYGVKD come from the germline V gene. This CDR3 spans 15 amino acids. V lost 0 bases and J 8 bases, leaving 14 bases between the germline ends.

In its sample, this clone was seen once. This chain uses TRBV7-2 with TRBJ2-1, with no clear D. Germline CDR1 and CDR2: SGHTA and FQGNSA. V shed 0 bases and J shed 6 bases, with 12 bases lying between them. The CDR3 is 15 amino acids. This CDR3 reads CASSLATATFNEQFF. The CDR3 coding sequence is TGTGCCAGCAGCTTAGCCACAGCAACCTTCAATGAGCAGTTCTTC.

The chain carries TRBV18 and TRBJ2-1; the match to TRBD1 covers 10 bases. Per the germline V gene, CDR1 is KGHSH and CDR2 is LQKENI. CDR3 length: 14 residues. Germline trimming cut 6 bases from V and 8 bases from J; bases unmatched to any gene: 7. This CDR3 is CASSWTGGLDEQFF. The DNA for the CDR3 is TGTGCCAGCTCGTGGACAGGGGGGTTGGATGAGCAGTTCTTC.

The J gene is TRBJ2-3, the V gene TRBV10-3, with 7 bases aligning to TRBD2. This CDR3 is built from 14 residues. With V trimmed by 6 bases and J by 0 bases, 3 bases remained unmatched. Germline CDR1 and CDR2: ENHRY and SYGVKD. DNA for the CDR3: TGTGCCATCAGCCCAGCGGGGAGCACAGATACGCAGTATTTT. Its protein is CAISPAGSTDTQYF.

The rearrangement links TRBV6-5 to TRBJ2-7; possible D gene TRBD1, 6 bases. Looked up from germline, CDR1 is MNHEY and CDR2 is SVGAGI. The length of the CDR3 is 15 residues. Trimming took 2 bases from V and 1 from J, leaving 12 bases between them. CDR3 in DNA: TGTGCCAGCAGTTACGCCGACAGGAAATCCTACGAGCAGTACTTC. This encodes CASSYADRKSYEQYF.

This chain joins TRBV7-2 and TRBJ1-1; D unclear. There are 14 residues in the CDR3. Germline CDR1 SGHTA, CDR2 FQGNSA. V gave up 1 base and J gave up 0 bases, with 6 bases separating them. The CDR3 here is CASSLGRMNTEAFF. The CDR3 bases are TGTGCCAGCAGCTTAGGACGGATGAACACTGAAGCTTTCTTT.

The chain uses TRBV5-1 and TRBJ1-3; D unclear. This CDR3 has 15 residues. V was cut by 1 base and J by 0 bases, with 8 bases left in between. CDR1 is SGHRS, CDR2 YFSETQ, per germline. CDR3 sequence reads: CASSLSASSGNTIYF. The CDR3 DNA reads TGCGCCAGCAGCTTGTCGGCGAGCTCTGGAAACACCATATATTTT. The whole variable domain, filled in from reference TRBV5-1 and TRBJ1-3, reads KAGVTQTPRYLIKTRGQQVTLSCSPISGHRSVSWYQQTPGQGLQFLFEYFSETQRNKGNFPGRFSGRQFSNSRSEMNVSTLELGDSALYLCASSLSASSGNTIYFGEGSWLTVV.

This chain joins TRBV25-1 and TRBJ1-6; weak D call: TRBD1 (5 bases). The CDR3 is 18 residues long. Looked up from germline, CDR1 is MGHDK and CDR2 is SYGVNS. The V and J ends lost 2 bases and 0 bases respectively, with 14 bases between them. Here the CDR3 reads CASSEGAGRSSYNSPLHF. CDR3 nucleotides: TGTGCCAGCAGTGAAGGGGCAGGCCGGAGCTCCTATAATTCACCCCTCCACTTT. Using reference TRBV25-1 and TRBJ1-6 for the parts outside the CDR3, the full variable domain is EADIYQTPRYLVIGTGKKITLECSQTMGHDKMYWYQQDPGMELHLIHYSYGVNSTEKGDLSSESTVSRIRTEHFPLTLESARPSHTSQYLCASSEGAGRSSYNSPLHFGNGTRLTVT.

The chain is built from TRBV7-2 and TRBJ2-3; maybe TRBD2 (6 bases). CDR1 and CDR2 from the germline V gene are SGHTA and FQGNSA. This CDR3 spans 13 amino acids. Trimming took 1 base from V and 9 from J, leaving 11 bases between them. CDR3 DNA: TGTGCCAGCAGCTTAGATGTGGAGGGGACGCAGTATTTT. Translating gives CASSLDVEGTQYF.

This clone is a singleton in its sample. This chain connects TRBV6-1 to TRBJ1-2; unclear D gene. V was trimmed by 7 bases and J by 8 bases, leaving 17 bases between them. Per germline, CDR1 MNHNS and CDR2 SASEGT. This CDR3 contains 13 residues. The CDR3 region has the DNA TGTGCCAGCATAGGATCGGGGTTAGGCGGCTACACCTTC. Its protein is CASIGSGLGGYTF.

This chain links TRBV9 with TRBJ2-1; 8 bases line up with TRBD2. Germline V gene sequence: CDR1 SGDLS, CDR2 YYNGEE. The CDR3 has 13 amino acids. The J segment lost 6 bases and the V segment lost 2 bases, leaving 1 base of the junction unmatched. The CDR3 region has the DNA TGTGCCAGCAGCGTGCGGGGGGTCAATGAGCAGTTCTTC. Translated: CASSVRGVNEQFF.

The V gene is TRBV27, the J gene TRBJ1-5, with D maybe TRBD1 (5 bases). Germline V gene sequence: CDR1 MNHEY, CDR2 SMNVEV (reference sequence). The CDR3 is 15 residues long. Trimming left V 3 bases short and J 4 bases short, with 13 bases between. CDR3 region: CASSFRGGQNQPQHF. The CDR3 DNA reads as TGTGCCAGCAGTTTCCGGGGGGGTCAGAATCAGCCCCAGCATTTT.

This chain uses TRBV19 with TRBJ1-1; D gene ambiguous. This CDR3 has 13 amino acids. Trimming shortened V by 3 bases and J by 0 bases, and 5 bases separated the two germline ends. Per the germline V gene, CDR1 is LNHDA and CDR2 is SQIVND (reference sequence). The CDR3 DNA follows: TGTGCCAGTAGTATTACCGTGAACACTGAAGCTTTCTTT. It is translated as CASSITVNTEAFF.

The J gene is TRBJ1-4, the V gene TRBV11-2; D unresolved. The CDR3 covers 15 residues. V lost 2 bases to trimming and J lost 3 bases, with 10 bases between them. Germline CDR1 is SGHAT and CDR2 is FQNNGV. CDR3 sequence reads: CASSLTGNANEKLFF. The CDR3 DNA is TGTGCCAGCAGCTTAACGGGGAATGCTAATGAAAAACTGTTTTTT.

CDR3 nucleotide sequence: TGCGCCAGCAGCCCTCAATATAACACCGGGGAGCTGTTTTTT. This gives the protein CASSPQYNTGELFF. The J gene is TRBJ2-2, the V gene TRBV5-1; D gene ambiguous. Deletions cut 4 bases from V and 2 bases from J, with 9 bases between. The CDR3 has 14 residues. CDR1 is SGHRS and CDR2 is YFSETQ in the germline V gene.

The CDR3: CASSQGPTGLYEQYF. The CDR3 coding sequence is TGTGCCAGCAGCCAAGGGCCTACAGGGTTATACGAGCAGTACTTC. This chain connects TRBV14 to TRBJ2-7, with a tentative D call TRBD1 (6 bases). CDR1 is SGHDN, CDR2 FVKESK, per germline. The CDR3 spans 15 residues. The V end lost 1 base, the J end lost 4 bases, and 14 bases lay between the germline ends. The whole variable domain, filled in from reference TRBV14 and TRBJ2-7, reads EAGVTQFPSHSVIEKGQTVTLRCDPISGHDNLYWYRRVMGKEIKFLLHFVKESKQDESGMPNNRFLAERTGGTYSTLKVQPAELEDSGVYFCASSQGPTGLYEQYFGPGTRLTVT.

The V gene is TRBV6-5, the J gene TRBJ1-3; D is unresolved. CDR1 is MNHEY and CDR2 is SVGAGI in the germline V gene. The CDR3 has 14 amino acids. V gave up 2 bases and J gave up 4 bases, with 9 bases separating them. The CDR3 region has the DNA TGTGCCAGCAGTTACGAAGGATCCGGAAACACCATATATTTT. Translation: CASSYEGSGNTIYF.

In this sample, this clone turned up once. J is TRBJ2-2 and V is TRBV4-3, with a weak D call TRBD2 (7 bases). This CDR3 spans 16 amino acids. Germline-derived CDR1 and CDR2 are LGHNA and YSLEER. V was clipped by 1 base and J by 7 bases, with 16 bases between them. CDR3 DNA: TGCGCCAGCAGCCAAGCTCGGGGGGCGAATAGCGGGGAGCTGTTTTTT. Amino acid sequence: CASSQARGANSGELFF.

The rearrangement joins TRBV6-1 to TRBJ1-5; D is unclear. The CDR3 is made up of 15 amino acids. V shed 5 bases and J shed 0 bases, with 11 bases lying between them. CDR1 is MNHNS and CDR2 is SASEGT in the germline V gene. Here the CDR3 DNA reads TGTGCCAGCAGTCGGATGGGCGATAGCAATCAGCCCCAGCATTTT. It specifies CASSRMGDSNQPQHF.

The sample holds one count of this clone. The chain is built from TRBV7-2 and TRBJ1-5; TRBD1 agrees at 10 bases. This CDR3 has 15 amino acids. V lost 1 base and J lost 5; bases outside the gene matches: 2. Germline V gives CDR1 SGHTA, CDR2 FQGNSA. Here the CDR3 reads CASSLDGTGDQPQHF. CDR3 in DNA: TGTGCCAGCAGCTTAGATGGGACAGGGGATCAGCCCCAGCATTTT.

The V gene is TRBV29-1, the J gene TRBJ2-3, with 9 nucleotides matching TRBD2. The V and J ends lost 3 bases and 5 bases, in that order; junction bases with no gene match: 9. CDR3 size: 15 residues. CDR1 is SQVTM, CDR2 ANQGSEA, per germline. CDR3 region: CSVEEPSGAVDTQYF. CDR3 nucleotides: TGCAGCGTTGAGGAACCTAGCGGGGCAGTAGATACGCAGTATTTT.

This chain joins TRBV11-3 and TRBJ2-7; TRBD1 is a possible D gene (6 bases). Germline lookup yields CDR1 SGHNT and CDR2 YENEEA. This CDR3 has 14 amino acids. The V gene lost 6 bases and the J gene lost 4 bases, with 16 bases spanning the gap. For the CDR3, the DNA is TGTGCCAGCAGACGAGGGACAACGACTTACGAGCAGTACTTC. This gives the protein CASRRGTTTYEQYF. Variable domain in full (rest from reference TRBV11-3 and TRBJ2-7): EAGVVQSPRYKIIEKKQPVAFWCNPISGHNTLYWYLQNLGQGPELLIRYENEEAVDDSQLPKDRFSAERLKGVDSTLKIQPAELGDSAVYLCASRRGTTTYEQYFGPGTRLTVT.

The rearrangement joins TRBV16 to TRBJ1-2; the D is unclear. This CDR3 is 13 amino acids long. Trimming removed 0 bases at V and 6 bases at J, with 8 bases between. The germline CDR1 and CDR2 sequences are KGHSY and FQNENV. CDR3 sequence (DNA): TGTGCCAGCAGCCAATCCCGGAGTGATGGCTACACCTTC. It codes for CASSQSRSDGYTF.

Comments on this clone: One end of the junction fails to match germline, which may point to a read error. This sequence joins TRBV18 and TRBJ2-7; D ambiguous. The CDR3 runs to 12 residues. Looked up from germline, CDR1 is KGHSH and CDR2 is LQKENI. For the CDR3, the DNA is TGTGCCAGCTCACCAGAGCAGAGCCAGAAGAACTTC. Protein sequence: CASSPEQSQKNF.